This T cell receptor beta chain was obtained from a study of T cell responses to AZD1222 COVID-19 vaccine. On this clone: Antigen unknown.

Notes on the study in general: Spike-specific TCRs gained breadth and depth after people received two AZD1222 doses.

V lost 3 bases and J lost 5, with 16 bases in between. This CDR3 has 15 residues. Looked up from germline, CDR1 is WSHSY and CDR2 is SAAADI. The data were produced by immunoSEQ multiplex PCR, yet TCRdb's version contains in-frame clones alone and is incomplete. In the table there are 80,000 to 100,000 clones, just over 85% of which are singletons. The rearrangement uses TRBV10-2 and TRBJ2-5, with TRBD2 as a possible D gene (6 bases). The sequenced sample was peripheral blood, obtained on day 0 of AZD1222 vaccination. The receptor was isolated from an adult in good health. CDR3 DNA: TGCGCCAGCAGTGACCCCTCTGCTCGGGGGGAGACCCAGTACTTC. It specifies CASSDPSARGETQYF.